This T cell receptor beta chain was retrieved from a study of T cells in Graves' hyperthyroidism and ophthalmopathy. For the study at large: Initial diagnosis, before any treatment, was when peripheral blood was collected.

About this clonotype itself: No antigen is known for it. This could be a read error, since a much larger clone is one nucleotide away. Since the CDR3 does not end with the conserved phenylalanine or tryptophan, this likely comes from a read error.

There were TCR beta CDR3 regions amplified from RNA transcripts. An initial round of RT-PCR targeting the TCR CDR3 relied on the HTBI primer set. MiXCR was run by TCRdb on the multiplex PCR reads, yielding one entry per CDR3 protein. The sample consists of a few hundred thousand distinct CDR3 sequences, approximately 14% of them appearing once. General study results and limits: Among thyroid clonotypes expanded above 0.001, most also appeared in blood. Ophthalmopathy prediction by the model preceded onset by a median approximately 5.9 months.

The length of the CDR3 is 14 residues. Unmatched junction bases numbered 6, after V lost 5 bases and J lost 7 bases. Germline lookup yields CDR1 KGHDR and CDR2 SFDVKD. Recently diagnosed hyperthyroidism of less than 2 months' duration affected patients aged 18 to 65. The specimen was blood. The receptor's source is a woman between 50 and 59 years old with Graves' hyperthyroidism that later progressed to Graves' ophthalmopathy. This sequence joins TRBV24-1 and TRBJ2-2; 7 bases are a match to TRBD2. CDR3 nucleotides: TGTGCCACCAGTGTAGCTAGCGGTCACGGGGAGCTGTTTTCT. Its translation: CATSVASGHGELFS.